This T cell receptor beta chain was identified during a study of beta chain features in type 1 diabetes. Expressed TCRB transcripts were sequenced because the isolated RNA had all been reverse transcribed beforehand. Clones were read by immunoSEQ multiplex PCR, and TCRdb kept only the in-frame ones, dropping some. The sample lists tens of thousands of clones, over 50% seen once, with 1.5% to 2% in the top ten. CDR1 and CDR2 (germline): SNHLY, FYNNEI. CDR3 length equals 13 residues. The junction had 6 bases not matched to a gene; V was cut back by 6 bases and J by 7 bases. There are a few counts of this clone. Antigen unknown. Study conclusions and caveats: Type 1 diabetes patients had moderately but significantly shorter TCRB CDR3s in all four CD4+ subsets.

This receptor was taken from a man aged 25 to 40 with type 1 diabetes. Some clones in this sample may be carry-over from other donors' samples. Material for sequencing was Tregs from blood. The V gene is TRBV2, the J gene TRBJ1-2; 9 nucleotides align to TRBD1. CDR3 loop: CASRAGQGFGYTF. CDR3 nucleotides: TGTGCCAGCAGGGCCGGACAGGGGTTTGGCTACACCTTC.